Each of the 3 T cell receptor beta chains below was sequenced from the same sample in a study of early T cells in non-severe SARS-CoV-2 infection. One entry per CDR3 protein, called by TCRdb with MiXCR from the 5' RACE reads. The table records about 40,000 distinct CDR3 sequences, 4.7% of them present only once. Sequencing used whole blood. These receptors were obtained from an adult who was a healthcare worker with PCR-confirmed SARS-CoV-2 infection or an uninfected control (not recorded which).

The sample holds many counts of this clonotype. This chain links TRBV7-2 with TRBJ2-3; 9 bases are shared with TRBD2. Trimming removed 1 base from V and 6 bases from J; junction bases left unmatched: 8. The CDR3 covers 16 residues. Germline assignment: CDR1 SGHTA and CDR2 FQGNSA. CDR3: CASSLVRLAGLDTQYF. CDR3 bases: TGTGCCAGCAGCTTAGTAAGGCTAGCGGGGTTGGATACGCAGTATTTT. The full variable domain, in which reference TRBV7-2 and TRBJ2-3 provide the parts outside the CDR3, is GAGVSQSPSNKVTEKGKDVELRCDPISGHTALYWYRQSLGQGLEFLIYFQGNSAPDKSGLPSDRFSAERTGGSVSTLTIQRTQQEDSAVYLCASSLVRLAGLDTQYFGPGTRLTVL.

This clonotype was observed many times. As DNA, the CDR3 is TGTGCCAGCAGTCTGGGGCAGAACTACGAGCAGTACTTC. Amino acid sequence: CASSLGQNYEQYF. The rearrangement uses TRBV12-3 or TRBV12-4 and TRBJ2-7; D may be TRBD1 (5 bases). Trimming took 5 bases from V and 3 from J, leaving 11 bases between them. The CDR3 spans 13 residues.

The chain recombines TRBV12-3 or TRBV12-4 with TRBJ2-7, with 7 bases fitting TRBD1. This CDR3 comprises 11 residues. Trimming took 11 bases from V and 4 from J; bases not matched to a gene: 5. This CDR3 reads CASGGWYEQYF. In nucleotides, the CDR3 is TGTGCCTCAGGGGGTTGGTACGAGCAGTACTTC.